This T cell receptor beta chain was identified during a study of naive and memory T cell subsets (dated by TCRdb to the late 2010s). For the wider study: Sorted naive and memory T cell subsets from peripheral blood were analyzed in the study using a UMI-based, open-source pipeline for TCR alpha and beta sequencing. IgG serology results and the functional CMV T cell responses were in complete agreement. RNA was DNase-treated and reverse transcribed with TCR constant-region primers, mostly using SuperScript III. What the research found in general, with its limitations: Single alpha or beta chain sequences, rather than paired alpha/beta receptors, were used to define clonotypes. A power law was followed by TCR abundance, with an exponent that differed between naive and memory subsets but was consistent across the three individuals. RNA-based TCR counts may be influenced by expression changes linked to T cell activation and differentiation. The repertoire findings for the naive and memory subsets could not be validated, as no ground truth was available. Once error correction was done, more than 90% of naive TCR sequences showed up just once, which made the naive abundance distributions much steeper than those of the memory subsets. In both CD4 and CD8 cells, going from naive through CM, EM and EMRA, the Gini index went up while Shannon and inverse Simpson diversity went down. A few larger clonotypes were found in naive repertoires, especially CD8, and these larger clonotypes were possibly memory cells re-expressing CD45RA.

This clonotype appeared a single time. Its target antigen remains unknown. No base-level quality is on record; no much larger clone is a single base apart. Support from one read is weak. The germline V gene encodes CDR1 MDHEN and CDR2 SYDVKM. Trimming at the junction amounts to 6 bases on V and 1 base on J, and the germline ends lie 13 bases apart. Reading from cysteine to phenylalanine, the CDR3 counts 15 amino acids. Solely the CDR3 DNA is kept, with 45 bases framed from the first base. Library preparation was by UMI-ligation and nested PCR. To cover both TRBC1 and TRBC2, the beta constant-region primer consisted of an equimolar mix of two oligonucleotides. Four rounds of PCR, combining the SP2 primer with nested alpha and beta constant-region primers, were used to amplify the ligated cDNA. A single-stranded oligonucleotide carrying the SP2 primer and a 12-nucleotide UMI was ligated to the 3' end of the cDNA by T4 RNA ligase 1. Incubation of the ligation reaction lasted roughly 20-24 hours at 16 degrees C. PCR2 was typically run as a SYBR Green qPCR and stopped at a predetermined threshold to prevent over-amplification. Every purification after the first one was done using Agencourt AMPure XP magnetic beads. Libraries were quantified by Qubit and checked on a TapeStation, with a main peak expected near 650 bp. Pooled libraries were sequenced on an Illumina MiSeq using v2 2x251 paired-end kits, and typically 1-2 million reads were obtained per sample. Libraries were pooled at around 4 nM per sample, and about 5-7% PhiX was added to improve cluster recognition. In the source study's methods: Decombinator assigned V and J genes to Demultiplexor-processed FASTQ reads by tag matching, allowing a single base-pair mismatch. Collapsinator used UMIs to correct both sequencing errors and frequency errors arising from PCR heterogeneity. CDR3Translator translated TCRs and extracted CDR3s from the conserved cysteine to the FGXG phenylalanine, flagging non-productive sequences. Gini, Shannon entropy and inverse Simpson indices were calculated on repertoires subsampled to equal numbers of UMI-defined TCRs. Within the linear range, a power law was fitted by maximum likelihood to the distributions of clonotype abundance. Similar UMI counts, unique TCR numbers and clonal distributions were obtained with the pipeline and with MIGEC on one naive CD8 sample. In one analysis, naive TCRs that were also found in any memory subset of the same donor were excluded from the naive repertoire. The repertoires were searched for several thousand CMV-associated CDR3 sequences that had been compiled from VDJdb and a published dataset. TCRdb reanalyzed the raw reads on its own, using fastp at Q25 for trimming and MiXCR for clone calling, and kept in-frame beta chains. Every entry covers one CDR3 protein and lists the most common genes and DNA from its rows. TCRdb, not the original authors, processed these V and J calls. This sample gives 95,000 to 110,000 distinct CDR3 sequences in total; about 14% of them show up just once. The top ten clonotypes cover roughly 2.8% of the sample.

Separate amplification of TCR alpha and beta chain libraries was performed from the second PCR step onward. To determine each donor's CMV status, fresh PBMCs were stimulated overnight with CMV viral lysate, and IFNgamma production from CD4+ T cells was then assessed. CD4 T cells were positively selected with Miltenyi beads, followed by positive selection of CD8 T cells from the CD4-negative fraction. After staining for CD3, CD4, CD8, CD45RA, CD27 and a live/dead dye, cells were sorted on a BD Aria II into four subsets based on CD45RA and CD27. A few healthy volunteers provided blood, and the blood of each volunteer was split into CD4 and CD8 T cells and then into four differentiation subsets. Around 120 ml of peripheral blood was collected from each donor, and PBMC were isolated by Ficoll-Paque PLUS density-gradient centrifugation. Sorted cells were lysed in RLT buffer, and RNA was extracted with a Qiagen RNeasy kit and stored at -80°C.

Sequencing was done on a sample of naive CD8+ T cells from blood. Read against the paper, the sample's cell subset or site label means: naive T cells, CD45RA high CD27+. The sequence links TRBV28 to TRBJ1-5; the D gene remains uncertain. The TCR originated in a human donor in good health. The CDR3 protein sequence reads: CASRGRGRSNQPQHF. The DNA reads as follows: TGTGCCAGCAGGGGAAGAGGGAGAAGCAATCAGCCCCAGCATTTT.